Listed below are T cell receptor beta chains from one sample, sequenced in a study of shared clonotypes between healthy human individuals. Assay used: immunoSEQ multiplex PCR; TCRdb lists only in-frame clones, some missing. The sample lists 2,500,000 or so clones, about 92% occurring once. Sequenced sample: naive CD4+ T cells sorted from blood. The source of these receptors is a man between 18 and 29 years old in good health. Each CDR3 is given with its conserved first and last residue. The D gene is left open where the match is weak. For some rows the clone size is stated as once, few or many, or as a class when expanded; others skip it.

TRBJ2-2 | NA | TRBD2 | TRBV4-3 | CASSSGTSDLTGELFF | TGCGCCAGCAGCTCCGGGACTAGCGACCTTACCGGGGAGCTGTTTTTT
TRBJ1-1 | NA | NA | TRBV18 | CASSPPGVNTEAFF | TGTGCCAGCTCACCACCAGGGGTTAACACTGAAGCTTTCTTT
TRBJ2-3 | NA | NA | TRBV7-2 | CASSFPGHSTDTQYF | TGTGCCAGCAGCTTCCCGGGACACAGCACAGATACGCAGTATTTT
TRBJ1-2 | NA | NA | TRBV29-1 | CSVDWAREWYGYTF | TGCAGCGTTGACTGGGCCCGGGAGTGGTATGGCTACACCTTC
TRBJ1-1 | few | NA | TRBV29-1 | CSTTSWGNTEAFF | TGCAGCACCACTAGTTGGGGTAACACTGAAGCTTTCTTT
TRBJ2-1 | NA | NA | TRBV5-6 | CASSLATRKGLGNEQFF | TGTGCCAGCAGCTTGGCCACCCGGAAGGGGTTGGGCAATGAGCAGTTCTTC
TRBJ2-7 | NA | NA | TRBV18 | CASSPGRNSYEQYF | TGTGCCAGCTCACCCGGACGGAACTCCTACGAGCAGTACTTC
TRBJ1-4 | NA | NA | TRBV2 | CASSEEVTATNEKLFF | TGTGCCAGCAGTGAGGAAGTGACTGCAACTAATGAAAAACTGTTTTTT
TRBJ1-4 | NA | NA | TRBV5-1 | CASSLGAAATTNEKLFF | TGCGCCAGCAGCTTGGGGGCAGCGGCTACAACTAATGAAAAACTGTTTTTT
TRBJ1-2 | NA | NA | TRBV6-1 | CASMSNRNYGYTF | TGTGCCAGCATGTCAAACAGGAACTATGGCTACACCTTC
TRBJ2-4 | NA | TRBD1 | TRBV10-3 | CAISESRQGAKGAKNIQYF | TGTGCCATCAGTGAGTCGAGACAGGGGGCCAAAGGAGCCAAAAACATTCAGTACTTC
TRBJ1-2 | NA | TRBD1 | TRBV27 | CASRQGDRVAYGYTF | TGTGCCAGCAGACAAGGGGACAGGGTCGCTTATGGCTACACCTTC
TRBJ2-7 | NA | TRBD1 | TRBV10-3 | CAIKDLRDRSSYEQYF | TGTGCCATCAAAGACCTTCGGGACAGAAGCTCCTACGAGCAGTACTTC
TRBJ2-7 | NA | TRBD1 | TRBV6-5 | CASSRQGAGAREQYF | TGTGCCAGCAGCCGACAGGGGGCGGGGGCTCGCGAGCAGTACTTC
TRBJ2-7 | NA | TRBD1 | TRBV10-3 | CAISEDRVNEQYF | TGTGCCATCAGTGAGGACAGGGTAAACGAGCAGTACTTC
TRBJ1-1 | NA | TRBD1 | TRBV2 | CASRDRGGGLNTEAFF | TGTGCCAGCAGAGACAGGGGAGGAGGGCTGAACACTGAAGCTTTCTTT
TRBJ1-1 | NA | NA | TRBV15 | CATSRGAEAFF | TGTGCCACCAGCAGAGGGGCTGAAGCTTTCTTT
TRBJ1-1 | NA | TRBD1 | TRBV2 | CASTLTGGIANTEAFF | TGTGCCAGCACCCTTACAGGGGGCATTGCGAACACTGAAGCTTTCTTT
TRBJ1-1 | NA | NA | TRBV11-2 | CASSQTTGQTEAFF | TGTGCCAGCAGCCAAACTACCGGACAGACTGAAGCTTTCTTT
TRBJ2-1 | NA | TRBD1 | TRBV27 | CASRVGQGHNEQFF | TGTGCCAGCAGGGTGGGACAGGGACACAATGAGCAGTTCTTC
TRBJ2-5 | NA | NA | TRBV5-4 | CASSLTGLFKETQYF | TGTGCCAGCAGCTTGACGGGACTTTTTAAAGAGACCCAGTACTTC
TRBJ1-5 | NA | TRBD1 | TRBV4-1 | CASSQGTGGNQPQHF | TGCGCCAGCAGCCAGGGTACAGGGGGCAATCAGCCCCAGCATTTT
TRBJ2-7 | NA | NA | TRBV27 | CASSLSLVPPYEQYF | TGTGCCAGCAGTTTATCGCTAGTCCCCCCCTACGAGCAGTACTTC
TRBJ2-2 | NA | NA | TRBV14 | CASSQAVAGELFF | TGTGCCAGCAGCCAAGCGGTGGCAGGGGAGCTGTTTTTT
TRBJ2-7 | NA | NA | TRBV11-2 | CASSVRLDRAVGREQYF | TGTGCCAGCAGCGTCCGACTAGACAGGGCGGTCGGGCGCGAGCAGTACTTC
TRBJ1-1 | NA | NA | TRBV28 | CASTPLKIGNTEAFF | TGTGCCAGCACCCCTCTCAAGATTGGTAACACTGAAGCTTTCTTT
TRBJ2-2 | NA | NA | TRBV2 | CASRGQGTGELFF | TGTGCCAGCAGGGGGCAGGGCACCGGGGAGCTGTTTTTT
TRBJ2-5 | NA | NA | TRBV9 | CASSVALGDQETQYF | TGTGCCAGCAGCGTAGCGCTCGGGGATCAAGAGACCCAGTACTTC
TRBJ1-6 | NA | NA | TRBV21-1 | CASSTDTNSPLHF | TGTGCCAGCAGCACGGACACCAATTCACCCCTCCACTTT
TRBJ2-5 | once | NA | TRBV21-1 | CASSSRKRETQYF | TGTGCCAGCAGCTCCCGAAAGAGAGAGACCCAGTACTTC
TRBJ1-2 | NA | TRBD1 | TRBV30 | CACDRGLYYGYTF | TGTGCCTGTGACAGGGGACTGTACTATGGCTACACCTTC
TRBJ1-5 | NA | NA | TRBV7-9 | CASSLTGMDQPQHF | TGTGCCAGCAGCTTAACAGGGATGGATCAGCCCCAGCATTTT
TRBJ1-6 | few | NA | TRBV4-1 | CASSQAVASTGSPLHF | TGCGCCAGCAGCCAAGCCGTTGCGTCCACCGGGTCACCCCTCCACTTT
TRBJ2-5 | NA | TRBD2 | TRBV11-2 | CASSLSLAGGGGTQYF | TGTGCCAGCAGCTTATCCCTAGCGGGAGGAGGAGGGACCCAGTACTTC
TRBJ1-1 | NA | TRBD1 | TRBV19 | CASSRSDRGKAGAFF | TGTGCCAGTAGTAGGAGTGACAGGGGCAAGGCGGGAGCTTTCTTT
TRBJ1-1 | NA | TRBD1 | TRBV6-1 | CASSEPQGADSGAFF | TGTGCCAGCAGTGAACCCCAGGGGGCCGACTCTGGGGCTTTCTTT